These T cell receptor beta chains were read from a single sample in a study of shared clonotypes between healthy human individuals. Sequencing was performed with immunoSEQ multiplex PCR; in TCRdb, only in-frame clones are kept and a portion is missing. The table lists about 680,000 clones, less than 80% of them singletons. Sequenced sample: memory CD4+ T cells sorted from blood. These receptors were obtained from a woman aged 30 to 39 in good health. Each CDR3 is given with its conserved first and last residue. D genes are given only for firm matches. Clone size is shown for a subset of rows, as once, few, many or a class of expanded clone.

17	once	TRBV14	TRBJ2-2	TRBD2	TGTGCCAGCAGCCAAGGTGGCGGGAGCAGGAACACCGGGGAGCTGTTTTTT	CASSQGGGSRNTGELFF
14	-	TRBV18	TRBJ1-1	TRBD1	TGTGCCAGCTCCCTACAGGGGGGAGGCACTGAAGCTTTCTTT	CASSLQGGGTEAFF
14	few	TRBV10-2	TRBJ1-1	-	TGCGCCAGCATCTCGGGACATTCGAACACTGAAGCTTTCTTT	CASISGHSNTEAFF
14	-	TRBV19	TRBJ2-7	-	TGTGCCAGTAGTCCGGTGACTAGAAATGACGAGCAGTACTTC	CASSPVTRNDEQYF
16	-	TRBV28	TRBJ2-1	TRBD1	TGTGCCAGCAGTCCTGGTTCAGGACAGGGGGAGGATGAGCAGTTCTTC	CASSPGSGQGEDEQFF
17	-	TRBV6-7	TRBJ2-7	TRBD2	TGTGCCAGCAGTTTTCGCGGTGTGACTAGCGGGATATCCGAGCAGTACTTC	CASSFRGVTSGISEQYF
14	-	TRBV5-8	TRBJ2-3	-	TGTGCCAGTCCACGAGCGGAATACACAGATACGCAGTATTTT	CASPRAEYTDTQYF
13	-	TRBV18	TRBJ2-7	-	TGTGCCAGCTCACCACGACAGGGAGGTGAGCAGTACTTC	CASSPRQGGEQYF
15	-	TRBV7-2	TRBJ2-7	TRBD1	TGTGCCAGCAGCCGGGACAGGTACAGCTCCTACGAGCAGTACTTC	CASSRDRYSSYEQYF
14	-	TRBV5-1	TRBJ2-1	-	TGCGCCAGCCGATCCAGCGGGCCCTACAATGAGCAGTTCTTC	CASRSSGPYNEQFF
16	-	TRBV7-6	TRBJ2-1	-	TGTGCCAGCAGCTTATACGCCGCGGGTGCCTACAATGAGCAGTTCTTC	CASSLYAAGAYNEQFF
11	-	TRBV28	TRBJ2-5	-	TGTGCCAGCTGGAGTAGAGAGACCCAGTACTTC	CASWSRETQYF
15	-	TRBV28	TRBJ1-4	TRBD1	TGTGCCAGCAGGGTATTGGGACAGGAAAATGAAAAACTGTTTTTT	CASRVLGQENEKLFF
16	-	TRBV28	TRBJ1-5	TRBD1	TGTGCCAGCAGTTCGACCGGGACAGGACTCAATCAGCCCCAGCATTTT	CASSSTGTGLNQPQHF
14	-	TRBV5-1	TRBJ2-1	TRBD1	TGCGCCAGCAGCTACGGACAGGGGAACAATGAGCAGTTCTTC	CASSYGQGNNEQFF
13	-	TRBV27	TRBJ1-2	-	TGTGCCAGCAGTTTTCTTCAGGGGTCTGGCTACACCTTC	CASSFLQGSGYTF
14	-	TRBV5-1	TRBJ2-3	TRBD1	TGCGCCAGCAGACCCGGGACAGGGGCAGATACGCAGTATTTT	CASRPGTGADTQYF
14	-	TRBV15	TRBJ2-1	-	TGTGCCACGACACGGCGGGCGGGATTGGGTGAGCAGTTCTTC	CATTRRAGLGEQFF
15	-	TRBV5-1	TRBJ1-2	TRBD1	TGCGCCAGCAGCTCGCAGGACAGGGGGTACTATGGCTACACCTTC	CASSSQDRGYYGYTF
14	-	TRBV6-6	TRBJ2-7	TRBD2	TGTGCCCTCCTTTCGGGGACTAGCACCTACGAGCAGTACTTC	CALLSGTSTYEQYF
14	few	TRBV9	TRBJ1-1	-	TGTGCCAGCAGCGTAGGGGGGTCGGGACCTGAAGCTTTCTTT	CASSVGGSGPEAFF
14	-	TRBV6-4	TRBJ2-1	TRBD2	TGTGCCAGCAGTGAACTAGCGGCGTACAATGAGCAGTTCTTC	CASSELAAYNEQFF
14	-	TRBV5-6	TRBJ1-1	-	TGTGCCAGCAGCCCACTGGACAGCTACACTGAAGCTTTCTTT	CASSPLDSYTEAFF
15	many	TRBV5-1	TRBJ2-3	-	TGCGCCAGCAGCTTATCGTCCATAGGGACAGATACGCAGTATTTT	CASSLSSIGTDTQYF
12	-	TRBV29-1	TRBJ2-1	TRBD2	TGCAGCGGGCGGGGGGCCTACAATGAGCAGTTCTTC	CSGRGAYNEQFF
15	-	TRBV19	TRBJ1-4	TRBD1	TGTGCCAGTAGGAGCTTACAGGGGACTAATGAAAAACTGTTTTTT	CASRSLQGTNEKLFF
14	-	TRBV19	TRBJ1-1	-	TGTGCCAGTAGTAGGGGGGATTTGAGCACTGAAGCTTTCTTT	CASSRGDLSTEAFF
18	-	TRBV6-1	TRBJ2-2	TRBD2	TGTGCCAGCAGTGAGCCTTGGGGGGGGACCGGAAAAACCGGGGAGCTGTTTTTT	CASSEPWGGTGKTGELFF
14	-	TRBV18	TRBJ1-2	-	TGTGCCAGCTCACCACCGATTGAAGACTATGGCTACACCTTC	CASSPPIEDYGYTF
14	-	TRBV10-3	TRBJ2-1	-	TGTGCCATCAGAGACGACGGAAGCTACAATGAGCAGTTCTTC	CAIRDDGSYNEQFF
18	-	TRBV5-1	TRBJ2-5	-	TGCGCCAGCAGCTTGGCAGGGTGGCAGGGTTGGGAAGGAGAGACCCAGTACTTC	CASSLAGWQGWEGETQYF
14	few	TRBV10-1	TRBJ2-1	-	TGCGCCAGCAGTGAGGGGGACTCCTACAATGAGCAGTTCTTC	CASSEGDSYNEQFF
14	few	TRBV7-3	TRBJ2-1	TRBD2	TGTGCCAGCGGAGGGACTAGCGTGAACAATGAGCAGTTCTTC	CASGGTSVNNEQFF
12	few	TRBV29-1	TRBJ2-3	-	TGCAGCGTTCTCCAGGGCACAGATACGCAGTATTTT	CSVLQGTDTQYF
14	-	TRBV30	TRBJ2-1	TRBD1	TGTGCCTGGAGAGGCGTCATCAGGGGGAATGAGCAGTTCTTC	CAWRGVIRGNEQFF
13	once	TRBV6-1	TRBJ1-5	TRBD1	TGTGCCAGCAGCGGGACAGAGGATCAGCCCCAGCATTTT	CASSGTEDQPQHF
15	-	TRBV28	TRBJ2-7	TRBD2	TGTGCCAGCACCAAGATAGCGGGAGGGCCGTGGGAGCAGTACTTC	CASTKIAGGPWEQYF
16	many	TRBV11-2	TRBJ2-7	-	TGTGCCAGCAGCTTAGGAAGGACGTTAAGCTCCTACGAGCAGTACTTC	CASSLGRTLSSYEQYF
15	-	TRBV5-1	TRBJ2-7	-	TGCGCCAGCAGCTTCGGCCCACCCCCCTCCTACGAGCAGTACTTC	CASSFGPPPSYEQYF
17	-	TRBV6-1	TRBJ1-5	-	TGTGCCAGCAGTGGCAGTGAAGGAAGGGGAAGCAATCAGCCCCAGCATTTT	CASSGSEGRGSNQPQHF
13	-	TRBV6-1	TRBJ2-5	-	TGTGCCAGCAGTGAGGAGGGGGCAGAGACCCAGTACTTC	CASSEEGAETQYF
15	-	TRBV6-4	TRBJ2-7	-	TGTGCCAGCAGTAAGGAAGCGGGTTCTACCTACGAGCAGTACTTC	CASSKEAGSTYEQYF
16	-	TRBV6-5	TRBJ2-1	-	TGTGCCAGCAGTTACGTCACGGGAGTGGTGAGCAATGAGCAGTTCTTC	CASSYVTGVVSNEQFF
13	-	TRBV5-3	TRBJ2-7	TRBD1	TGTGCCAGAAGCTGGGCCCGACAGGGGGAGCAGTACTTC	CARSWARQGEQYF
13	-	TRBV4-1	TRBJ2-3	-	TGCGCCAGCTCCGACCAGGCGACAGATACGCAGTATTTT	CASSDQATDTQYF
13	-	TRBV7-2	TRBJ2-7	-	TGTGCCAGCAGCGGCAGGGTACAGGGAGAGCAGTACTTC	CASSGRVQGEQYF
15	-	TRBV5-1	TRBJ1-4	-	TGCGCCAGCAGCTCCCGACAGCCGGCTGGCGAAAAACTGTTTTTT	CASSSRQPAGEKLFF
15	few	TRBV5-1	TRBJ2-7	TRBD1	TGCGCCAGCAGCTTGATGTTGGGGACAGACTACGAGCAGTACTTC	CASSLMLGTDYEQYF
16	-	TRBV28	TRBJ2-7	-	TGTGCCAGCAGTTTGTCGATTACGGGACCAAGGGACGAGCAGTACTTC	CASSLSITGPRDEQYF
13	-	TRBV29-1	TRBJ2-7	TRBD1	TGCAGCGTTTCTTACAGGGGATCCTACGAGCAGTACTTC	CSVSYRGSYEQYF
16	-	TRBV4-1	TRBJ2-3	-	TGCGCCAGCAGACCCACAAGGGAGACAGGTTCAGATACGCAGTATTTT	CASRPTRETGSDTQYF
16	-	TRBV18	TRBJ2-7	-	TGTGCCAGCTCACCAGTCGGGGGGGACAGGTCCTACGAGCAGTACTTC	CASSPVGGDRSYEQYF
15	-	TRBV11-2	TRBJ2-1	-	TGTGCCAGCAGCCCACAATCGACGGGGAACAATGAGCAGTTCTTC	CASSPQSTGNNEQFF
15	-	TRBV5-1	TRBJ2-1	TRBD2	TGCGCCAGCAGCGCCACGACTAGCGGGTACAATGAGCAGTTCTTC	CASSATTSGYNEQFF
11	-	TRBV2	TRBJ1-4	-	TGTGCCAGCAGTGGGTTTGAAAAACTGTTTTTT	CASSGFEKLFF